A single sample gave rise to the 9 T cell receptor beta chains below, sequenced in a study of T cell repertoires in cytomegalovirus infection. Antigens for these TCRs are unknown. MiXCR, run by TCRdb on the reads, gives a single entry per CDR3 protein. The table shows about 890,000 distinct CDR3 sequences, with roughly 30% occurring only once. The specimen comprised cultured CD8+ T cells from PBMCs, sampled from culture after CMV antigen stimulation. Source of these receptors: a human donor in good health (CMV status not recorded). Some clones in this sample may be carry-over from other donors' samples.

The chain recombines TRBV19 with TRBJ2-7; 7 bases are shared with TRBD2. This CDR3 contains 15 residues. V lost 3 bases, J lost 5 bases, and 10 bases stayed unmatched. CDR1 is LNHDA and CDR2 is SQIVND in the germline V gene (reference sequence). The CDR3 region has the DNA TGTGCCAGTAGTATCTCTGGGACTACCTGGGACGAGCAGTACTTC. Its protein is CASSISGTTWDEQYF.

CDR3 loop: CATQATNTGELFF. CDR3 DNA sequence: TGTGCCACCCAAGCCACGAACACCGGGGAGCTGTTTTTT. J is TRBJ2-2 and V is TRBV15; D uncertain. V shed 8 bases and J shed 0 bases, with 7 bases lying between them. The CDR3 is made up of 13 amino acids. The germline V gene has CDR1 LNHNV and CDR2 YYDKDF (reference sequence). Based on the CDR3 plus reference TRBV15 and TRBJ2-2, the full variable domain is DAMVIQNPRYQVTQFGKPVTLSCSQTLNHNVMYWYQQKSSQAPKLLFHYYDKDFNNEADTPDNFQSRRPNTSFCFLDIRSPGLGDTAMYLCATQATNTGELFFGEGSRLTVL.

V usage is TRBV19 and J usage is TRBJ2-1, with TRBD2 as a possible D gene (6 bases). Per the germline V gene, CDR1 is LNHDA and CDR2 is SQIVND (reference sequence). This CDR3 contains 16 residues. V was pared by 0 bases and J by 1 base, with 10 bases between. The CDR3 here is CASSIEAGLSYNEQFF. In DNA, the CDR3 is TGTGCCAGTAGTATAGAGGCGGGGCTATCCTACAATGAGCAGTTCTTC.

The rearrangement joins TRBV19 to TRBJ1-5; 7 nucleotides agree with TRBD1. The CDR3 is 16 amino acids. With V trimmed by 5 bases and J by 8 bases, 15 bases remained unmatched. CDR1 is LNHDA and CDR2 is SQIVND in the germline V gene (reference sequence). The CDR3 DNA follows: TGTGCCAGTAGTCCAACCCACAGGGGCCCCAGGGAGCCCCAGCATTTT. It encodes CASSPTHRGPREPQHF. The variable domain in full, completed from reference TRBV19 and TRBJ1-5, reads DGGITQSPKYLFRKEGQNVTLSCEQNLNHDAMYWYRQDPGQGLRLIYYSQIVNDFQKGDIAEGYSVSREKKESFPLTVTSAQKNPTAFYLCASSPTHRGPREPQHFGDGTRLSIL.

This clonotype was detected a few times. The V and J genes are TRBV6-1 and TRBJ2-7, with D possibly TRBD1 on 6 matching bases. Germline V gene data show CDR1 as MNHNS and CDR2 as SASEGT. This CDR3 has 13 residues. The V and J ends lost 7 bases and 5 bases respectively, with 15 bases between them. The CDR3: CASKLTRGHEQYF. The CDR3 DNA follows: TGTGCCAGCAAGTTAACCAGGGGCCACGAGCAGTACTTC.

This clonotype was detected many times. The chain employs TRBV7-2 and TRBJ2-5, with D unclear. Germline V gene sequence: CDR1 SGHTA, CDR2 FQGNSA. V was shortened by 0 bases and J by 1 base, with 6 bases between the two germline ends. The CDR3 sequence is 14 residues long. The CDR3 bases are TGTGCCAGCAGCTTAGCGGCAGTCCAAGAGACCCAGTACTTC. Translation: CASSLAAVQETQYF.

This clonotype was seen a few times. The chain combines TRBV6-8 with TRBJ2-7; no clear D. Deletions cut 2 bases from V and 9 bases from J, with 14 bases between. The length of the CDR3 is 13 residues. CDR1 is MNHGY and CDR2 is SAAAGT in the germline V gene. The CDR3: CASSYKPSLGQYF. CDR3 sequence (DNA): TGTGCCAGCAGTTACAAACCCTCTCTAGGGCAGTACTTC.

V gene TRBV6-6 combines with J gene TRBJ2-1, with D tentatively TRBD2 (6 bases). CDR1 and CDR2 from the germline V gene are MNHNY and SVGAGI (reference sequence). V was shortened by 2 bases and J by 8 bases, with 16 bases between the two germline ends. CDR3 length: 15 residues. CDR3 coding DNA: TGTGCCAGCAGTTACGTGAGCGGGCCTTTGGATGAGCAGTTCTTC. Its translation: CASSYVSGPLDEQFF.

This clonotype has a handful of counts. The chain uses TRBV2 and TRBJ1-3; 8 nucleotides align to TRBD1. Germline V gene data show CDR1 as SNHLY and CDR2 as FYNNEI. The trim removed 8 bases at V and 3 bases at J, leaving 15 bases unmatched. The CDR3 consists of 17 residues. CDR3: CASAAGLAGGSGNTIYF. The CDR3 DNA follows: TGTGCCAGCGCCGCTGGATTGGCAGGGGGCAGTGGAAACACCATATATTTT. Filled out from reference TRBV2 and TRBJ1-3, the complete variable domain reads EPEVTQTPSHQVTQMGQEVILRCVPISNHLYFYWYRQILGQKVEFLVSFYNNEISEKSEIFDDQFSVERPDGSNFTLKIRSTKLEDSAMYFCASAAGLAGGSGNTIYFGEGSWLTVV.